This T cell receptor beta chain was sequenced for a study of T cell responses to AZD1222 COVID-19 vaccine. The study's findings and limits: Spike-specific TCRs gained breadth and depth after people received two AZD1222 doses. Donor demographics were predominantly white British with a female majority; clonal diversity may be underestimated. There were vaccine-associated CD4 TCRs across spike, dominant at 160-218 and 743-854.

Notes on this clone: Its antigen is not identified.

The germline V gene has CDR1 MDHEN and CDR2 SYDVKM. V trimming: 7 bases; J trimming: 0 bases; junction bases outside the gene matches: 14. This CDR3 is 18 amino acids long. TCRdb keeps only in-frame clones here, not all; method: immunoSEQ multiplex PCR. In the table there are around 130,000 clones, 88% of which are singletons. Whether given at about 4 or about 12 weeks, second doses were pooled. The sequencing here drew on peripheral blood, taken 28 days after the second AZD1222 dose. The TCR sequence derives from an adult who received the AZD1222 COVID-19 vaccine. The gene calls are TRBV28 and TRBJ1-5, with 8 bases that match TRBD1. As DNA, the CDR3 is TGTGCCAGCACGTTCCCCCTAGGACAGGGCCTTAGCAATCAGCCCCAGCATTTT. The encoded protein is CASTFPLGQGLSNQPQHF.